This is a list of T cell receptor beta chains from one sample in a study of OX40 agonist ivuxolimab in advanced cancers. Clones were read by immunoSEQ multiplex PCR, and TCRdb kept only the in-frame ones, dropping some. The sample records approximately 48,000 clones, approximately 80% being singletons. This material consisted of CD4+ or CD8+ T cells sorted from blood, taken in a trial of the OX40 agonist ivuxolimab. All receptors derive from an adult with an advanced solid tumor such as melanoma, head and neck, liver or kidney cancer. Both conserved end residues are part of each CDR3. The order of the fields is CDR3 length, clone size, D gene, V gene, J gene, CDR3 DNA, CDR3 protein. A D gene is named only where the DNA matches it firmly. The size entry is marked missing in some rows and otherwise reads once, few, many or a size class.

CDR3 length: 20
clone size: NA
D gene: TRBD2
V gene: TRBV7-3
J gene: TRBJ2-1
CDR3 DNA: TGTGCCAGCAGCTCGGGACCTGGGCTAGCGGGAGGCCGCTCCTACAATGAGCAGTTCTTC
CDR3 protein: CASSSGPGLAGGRSYNEQFF

CDR3 length: 16
clone size: NA
D gene: TRBD2
V gene: TRBV19
J gene: TRBJ2-1
CDR3 DNA: TGTGCCAGTAGTGTTCTCCTGACTAGCAAATACAATGAGCAGTTCTTC
CDR3 protein: CASSVLLTSKYNEQFF

CDR3 length: 15
clone size: NA
D gene: NA
V gene: TRBV5-1
J gene: TRBJ2-3
CDR3 DNA: TGCGCCAGCAGCTTGGGTCCGGGACGCACAGATACGCAGTATTTT
CDR3 protein: CASSLGPGRTDTQYF

CDR3 length: 13
clone size: once
D gene: NA
V gene: TRBV30
J gene: TRBJ2-1
CDR3 DNA: TGTGCCTGGAGTGTAAGTGGGCGGGATGAGCAGTTCTTC
CDR3 protein: CAWSVSGRDEQFF

CDR3 length: 12
clone size: few
D gene: NA
V gene: TRBV29-1
J gene: TRBJ1-5
CDR3 DNA: TGCAGCGTTGGGGCAGCAAATCAGCCCCAGCATTTT
CDR3 protein: CSVGAANQPQHF

CDR3 length: 14
clone size: NA
D gene: TRBD2
V gene: TRBV5-4
J gene: TRBJ2-3
CDR3 DNA: TGTGCCAGCAGCCTTAGCGGGACAAGGGATACGCAGTATTTT
CDR3 protein: CASSLSGTRDTQYF

CDR3 length: 15
clone size: NA
D gene: NA
V gene: TRBV19
J gene: TRBJ1-1
CDR3 DNA: TGTGCCAGTAGTTCCCCCCCGGACAGGAACACTGAAGCTTTCTTT
CDR3 protein: CASSSPPDRNTEAFF

CDR3 length: 14
clone size: NA
D gene: TRBD1
V gene: TRBV28
J gene: TRBJ1-2
CDR3 DNA: TGTGCCAGCAGCCCACACAGGGGGCGTTTGGGCTACACCTTC
CDR3 protein: CASSPHRGRLGYTF

CDR3 length: 16
clone size: NA
D gene: TRBD1
V gene: TRBV28
J gene: TRBJ1-4
CDR3 DNA: TGTGCCAGCAGCGGATTCCGACAGGGAACGGGTGAAAAACTGTTTTTT
CDR3 protein: CASSGFRQGTGEKLFF

CDR3 length: 15
clone size: NA
D gene: TRBD2
V gene: TRBV19
J gene: TRBJ2-7
CDR3 DNA: TGTGCCAGTAGTACCGGGACTAGCGGAGCCTACGAGCAGTACTTC
CDR3 protein: CASSTGTSGAYEQYF

CDR3 length: 14
clone size: NA
D gene: NA
V gene: TRBV9
J gene: TRBJ2-2
CDR3 DNA: TGTGCCAGCAGCGTAGTTCCAGGGACCGGGGAGCTGTTTTTT
CDR3 protein: CASSVVPGTGELFF

CDR3 length: 14
clone size: NA
D gene: NA
V gene: TRBV5-1
J gene: TRBJ2-2
CDR3 DNA: TGCGCCAGCAGTTGGGGGAGCGGCACCGGGGAGCTGTTTTTT
CDR3 protein: CASSWGSGTGELFF

CDR3 length: 14
clone size: NA
D gene: NA
V gene: TRBV19
J gene: TRBJ1-1
CDR3 DNA: TGTGCCAGTACCACGTTTACTGGGGGCCGGGGGGCTTTCTTT
CDR3 protein: CASTTFTGGRGAFF

CDR3 length: 14
clone size: once
D gene: NA
V gene: TRBV28
J gene: TRBJ2-7
CDR3 DNA: TGTGCCAGCAGTTTAGGGGGAAGTTTCTACGAGCAGTACTTC
CDR3 protein: CASSLGGSFYEQYF

CDR3 length: 14
clone size: NA
D gene: TRBD1
V gene: TRBV19
J gene: TRBJ2-7
CDR3 DNA: TGTGCCAGTAGTATCAGGGGGCCCAGTCCCGAGCAGTACTTC
CDR3 protein: CASSIRGPSPEQYF

CDR3 length: 12
clone size: once
D gene: TRBD1
V gene: TRBV19
J gene: TRBJ2-7
CDR3 DNA: TGTGCCAGTAGTGTGGGACAGGGCGAGCAGTACTTC
CDR3 protein: CASSVGQGEQYF

CDR3 length: 14
clone size: few
D gene: NA
V gene: TRBV27
J gene: TRBJ1-1
CDR3 DNA: TGTGCCAGCAAGCCACGACAGATGAACACTGAAGCTTTCTTT
CDR3 protein: CASKPRQMNTEAFF

CDR3 length: 13
clone size: NA
D gene: NA
V gene: TRBV2
J gene: TRBJ2-7
CDR3 DNA: TGTGCCAGCAGCCGAATAGGCAGGGACGAGCAGTACTTC
CDR3 protein: CASSRIGRDEQYF

CDR3 length: 15
clone size: medium-sized
D gene: NA
V gene: TRBV7-2
J gene: TRBJ2-5
CDR3 DNA: TGTGCCAGCAGCTTTCCGAGGTCCTCGGGGGAGACCCAGTACTTC
CDR3 protein: CASSFPRSSGETQYF

CDR3 length: 15
clone size: NA
D gene: NA
V gene: TRBV6-5
J gene: TRBJ1-2
CDR3 DNA: TGTGCCAGCAGGCACAGGCGATGGGGGATCTATGGCTACACCTTC
CDR3 protein: CASRHRRWGIYGYTF

CDR3 length: 18
clone size: few
D gene: NA
V gene: TRBV27
J gene: TRBJ2-4
CDR3 DNA: TGTGCCAGCAGTTTATCGGGTAGGACCCCGCGTCGGGAAAACATTCAGTACTTC
CDR3 protein: CASSLSGRTPRRENIQYF

CDR3 length: 15
clone size: NA
D gene: NA
V gene: TRBV11-2
J gene: TRBJ2-3
CDR3 DNA: TGTGCCAGCAGCCTTTTAGATCCTAGCACAGATACGCAGTATTTT
CDR3 protein: CASSLLDPSTDTQYF

CDR3 length: 15
clone size: NA
D gene: TRBD2
V gene: TRBV11-1
J gene: TRBJ2-7
CDR3 DNA: TGTGCCAGCAGCTTAGTAGCGGGAGGAACCTACGAGCAGTACTTC
CDR3 protein: CASSLVAGGTYEQYF

CDR3 length: 16
clone size: NA
D gene: TRBD2
V gene: TRBV4-1
J gene: TRBJ2-7
CDR3 DNA: TGCGCCAGCAGCGCACGACTAGCGGGTAACTCCTACGAGCAGTACTTC
CDR3 protein: CASSARLAGNSYEQYF

CDR3 length: 14
clone size: once
D gene: NA
V gene: TRBV6-1
J gene: TRBJ1-3
CDR3 DNA: TGTGCCAGCAGTGAGCAGAGCTCTGGAAACACCATATATTTT
CDR3 protein: CASSEQSSGNTIYF

CDR3 length: 16
clone size: NA
D gene: NA
V gene: TRBV6-1
J gene: TRBJ1-5
CDR3 DNA: TGTGCCAGCAGTGAAACGGGAATATCAGGGAGCCAGCCCCAGCATTTT
CDR3 protein: CASSETGISGSQPQHF

CDR3 length: 15
clone size: NA
D gene: TRBD2
V gene: TRBV19
J gene: TRBJ2-1
CDR3 DNA: TGTGCCAGTACCCTGGGGACTAGTGTGTACAATGAGCAGTTCTTC
CDR3 protein: CASTLGTSVYNEQFF

CDR3 length: 14
clone size: NA
D gene: NA
V gene: TRBV7-3
J gene: TRBJ2-2
CDR3 DNA: TGTGCCAGCAGTCAAACGGGGAACACCGGGGAGCTGTTTTTT
CDR3 protein: CASSQTGNTGELFF